These T cell receptor beta chains were read from a single sample in a study of CD8 T cells in ankylosing spondylitis. TCRdb processed the 5' RACE reads anew with MiXCR; each CDR3 protein has one entry. Here the sample spans more than 650,000 distinct CDR3 sequences, approximately 12% being singletons. Sequenced: blood, either unsorted or a sorted T cell fraction (not recorded which). These TCRs come from a male donor with ankylosing spondylitis. CDR3s include the opening cysteine and the closing phenylalanine or tryptophan. The order of the fields is V gene, CDR3 protein.

TRBV7-8 CASSLTARRTSNQPQHF
TRBV4-2 CASSQNRVGEQFF
TRBV6-1 CASNPQGRNIQYF
TRBV5-1 CASSFSTDSPLHF
TRBV10-3 CAISGDRGEKLFF
TRBV7-2 CASSSGGRGDIETQYF
TRBV20-1 CSAFRGLRPNTIYF
TRBV7-2 CASSLEPAGVYEQYF
TRBV20-1 CSAPRGGVKQYF
TRBV7-9 CASSLVGAGRLSEAFF
TRBV12-3/TRBV12-4 CASSKSRTNTGELFF
TRBV12-3/TRBV12-4 CASTRRQKNGELFF
TRBV5-1 CASSLKADSTYEQYF
TRBV20-1 CSARRLAGSTGELFF
TRBV20-1 CSARSSGPSYEQYF
TRBV20-1 CSAEIGGRYTDTQYF
TRBV3-1 CASSLRGGPNTGELFF
TRBV30 CAWSRDRGYMNTEAFF
TRBV20-1 CSATRPTGGTEAFF
TRBV20-1 CSANPLGPIYEQYF
TRBV15 CATSRDRSFSTDTQYF
TRBV7-2 CASSSGTSGSYNEQFF
TRBV9 CASSATVDTSTDTQYF
TRBV9 CASSRGLLNEQFF
TRBV9 CASSSKSNYGYTF
TRBV2 CASSESHSNQPQHF
TRBV2 CASTGGNTIYF
TRBV7-9 CASSFWREGLEQYF
TRBV6-1 CASTPQGAFNSPLHF
TRBV7-9 CASSLGVEGQYGYTF
TRBV27 CASSPPDSIYNEQFF
TRBV7-2 CASSLGRREDGANVLTF
TRBV20-1 CSARGDTNSYEQYF
TRBV20-1 CSARDLNGYTF
TRBV7-2 CASSLGVIYTEAFF
TRBV20-1 CSAERNEGLETQYF
TRBV5-1 CASSLEPNSNQPQHF
TRBV14 CASSQSAGIEQYF
TRBV20-1 CSARDPDRAGANVLTF
TRBV4-3 CASSQAGLAGGQGTQYF
TRBV5-1 CASSLEVTSDTQYF